The 19 T cell receptor beta chains given below trace back to one sample, sequenced in a study of cytomegalovirus exposure and HLA in healthy donors. PCR involved 60 Vbeta and 13 Jbeta primers. Sequencing used immunoSEQ multiplex PCR; TCRdb keeps in-frame clones, though not all of them. The data show under 200,000 clones, 70% to 90% seen once. The sequenced sample was PBMCs. These receptors were obtained from a man between 18 and 29 years old in good health and CMV-seropositive.

This chain uses TRBV14 with TRBJ1-1; no reliable D call. V lost 4 bases and J lost 8, with 11 bases in between. The germline V gene encodes CDR1 SGHDN and CDR2 FVKESK. CDR3 length: 12 amino acids. The DNA of the CDR3 is TGTGCCAGCAGCCCACCGAGCAGGGAAGCTTTCTTT. This translates into CASSPPSREAFF.

The V gene is TRBV27, the J gene TRBJ2-5; tentatively, D is TRBD1 (5 bases). The germline V gene encodes CDR1 MNHEY and CDR2 SMNVEV (reference sequence). The V and J ends lost 4 bases and 0 bases respectively, with 12 bases between them. The CDR3 runs 15 residues. The CDR3 protein is CASSWAGLYQETQYF. DNA of the CDR3: TGTGCCAGCAGTTGGGCAGGGCTGTACCAAGAGACCCAGTACTTC.

The chain links TRBV27 to TRBJ1-2, with TRBD1 matching over 12 bases. The V gene end was trimmed by 6 bases and the J gene end by 7 bases; junction bases not matched to a gene: 6. CDR1 MNHEY and CDR2 SMNVEV come from the germline V gene (reference sequence). This CDR3 is built from 14 residues. The CDR3 loop is CASRPGQGAVGYTF. The CDR3 DNA reads as TGTGCCAGCAGGCCGGGACAGGGGGCGGTTGGCTACACCTTC.

V gene TRBV5-4 combines with J gene TRBJ1-2; 8 nucleotides align to TRBD1. The CDR3 loop spans 12 amino acids. The germline V gene encodes CDR1 SGHNT and CDR2 YYREEE (reference sequence). V lost 3 bases, J lost 6 bases, and 1 base stayed unmatched. DNA of the CDR3: TGTGCCAGCAGCTCAGGGGGCGATGGCTACACCTTC. Translation gives CASSSGGDGYTF. Full variable domain (remainder filled in from reference TRBV5-4 and TRBJ1-2): ETGVTQSPTHLIKTRGQQVTLRCSSQSGHNTVSWYQQALGQGPQFIFQYYREEENGRGNFPPRFSGLQFPNYSSELNVNALELDDSALYLCASSSGGDGYTFGSGTRLTVV.

The chain links TRBV5-1 to TRBJ2-7, with D possibly being TRBD2 (5 bases). The V end was cut by 0 bases, the J end by 2 bases, with 9 bases between. The CDR3 is made up of 14 amino acids. Germline CDR1 reads SGHRS; CDR2 reads YFSETQ. CDR3 DNA: TGCGCCAGCAGCTTGGAGGCCGGGACCTACGAGCAGTACTTC. Protein: CASSLEAGTYEQYF.

This rearrangement joins TRBV7-8 to TRBJ2-6; 14 nucleotides match TRBD2. The junction had 7 bases not matched to a gene; V was cut back by 5 bases and J by 4 bases. The CDR3 contains 18 residues. Germline V gene data show CDR1 as SGHVS and CDR2 as FQNEAQ. In DNA form, the CDR3 reads TGTGCCAGCAGCCCCCGACTAGCGGGGGGGCTGGGGGCCAACGTCCTGACTTTC. Translated, it gives CASSPRLAGGLGANVLTF.

CDR3 amino acids: CASSLAGDTNYGYTF. The DNA of the CDR3 is TGTGCCAGCAGCTTAGCAGGCGACACTAACTATGGCTACACCTTC. V is TRBV7-2 and J is TRBJ1-2; D is unresolved. Trimming pared 0 bases from V and 0 bases from J, leaving 8 bases between. Germline V gene lookup returns CDR1 SGHTA and CDR2 FQGNSA. CDR3 length: 15 residues.

The chain links TRBV10-3 to TRBJ1-4, with D tentatively TRBD1 (6 bases). The CDR3 consists of 14 residues. Germline CDR1 is ENHRY and CDR2 is SYGVKD. V lost 5 bases and J 4 bases, leaving 11 bases between the germline ends. DNA for the CDR3: TGTGCCATCAGTAAGGGACAAGATAATGAAAAACTGTTTTTT. It is translated as CAISKGQDNEKLFF.

This chain links TRBV2 with TRBJ2-3; 9 bases are shared with TRBD2. Germline-derived CDR1 and CDR2 are SNHLY and FYNNEI. V trimming: 4 bases; J trimming: 10 bases; junction bases outside the gene matches: 9. The CDR3 length is 14 residues. CDR3 region: CASSGAGGTGAQYF. For the CDR3, the DNA is TGTGCCAGCAGTGGCGCGGGGGGGACGGGGGCGCAGTATTTT.

This clone has a single count. The chain combines TRBV5-1 with TRBJ2-4; 8 nucleotides line up with TRBD2. The CDR3 length is 17 residues. Germline values: CDR1 SGHRS, CDR2 YFSETQ. The V segment lost 0 bases and the J segment 0 bases; nucleotides outside the gene matches: 5. The CDR3 DNA is TGCGCCAGCAGCTTGGCAGCGGGGGCCATAGCCAAAAACATTCAGTACTTC. Translating gives CASSLAAGAIAKNIQYF.

V gene TRBV7-2 combines with J gene TRBJ2-2; 10 positions agree with TRBD2. Trimming at V came to 2 bases and at J to 1 base, leaving 4 bases not matched to a gene. The CDR3 extends over 17 amino acids. The germline V gene encodes CDR1 SGHTA and CDR2 FQGNSA. The CDR3 is CASSLPASGGNTGELFF. CDR3 DNA: TGTGCCAGCAGCTTACCCGCTAGCGGGGGGAACACCGGGGAGCTGTTTTTT.

The genes are TRBV6-5 and TRBJ2-5; weak D call: TRBD2 (6 bases). V was pared by 0 bases and J by 1 base, with 9 bases between. Per the germline V gene, CDR1 is MNHEY and CDR2 is SVGAGI. This CDR3 contains 15 residues. The CDR3 DNA follows: TGTGCCAGCAGTTACTCCGGGACTTCCCAAGAGACCCAGTACTTC. Protein product: CASSYSGTSQETQYF.

The rearrangement joins TRBV11-3 to TRBJ1-1; D is unresolved. Germline V gene lookup returns CDR1 SGHNT and CDR2 YENEEA. The length of the CDR3 is 13 residues. V was clipped by 5 bases and J by 0 bases, with 7 bases between them. In nucleotides, the CDR3 is TGTGCCAGCAGCCTAACCATGAACACTGAAGCTTTCTTT. This codes for CASSLTMNTEAFF.

This clone is a singleton in its sample. V is TRBV29-1 and J is TRBJ1-2; no clear D. With 2 bases removed from V and 1 base from J, the gap between germline ends came to 8 bases. This CDR3 spans 13 amino acids. CDR1 SQVTM and CDR2 ANQGSEA come from the germline V gene. The CDR3 spells CSVEKGDNYGYTF. The CDR3 DNA is TGCAGCGTTGAAAAGGGAGATAACTATGGCTACACCTTC.

This chain uses TRBV7-2 with TRBJ2-1, with 8 bases that match TRBD1. In germline, CDR1 is SGHTA, CDR2 FQGNSA. Losses at the gene ends were 2 bases for V and 5 bases for J; bases not matched to a gene: 8. There are 16 residues in the CDR3. CDR3 protein: CASSLSTGTGDNEQFF. CDR3 sequence (DNA): TGTGCCAGCAGCTTAAGTACCGGGACAGGAGACAATGAGCAGTTCTTC. The whole variable domain, filled in from reference TRBV7-2 and TRBJ2-1, reads GAGVSQSPSNKVTEKGKDVELRCDPISGHTALYWYRQSLGQGLEFLIYFQGNSAPDKSGLPSDRFSAERTGGSVSTLTIQRTQQEDSAVYLCASSLSTGTGDNEQFFGPGTRLTVL.

Turning to this clone: Germline and junction disagree at one end, which may indicate a read error. J is TRBJ2-7 and V is TRBV7-2; TRBD2 matches 10 bases. The CDR3 sequence is 15 residues long. The germline V gene encodes CDR1 SGHTA and CDR2 FQGNSA. The CDR3 DNA reads as TGTGCCAGCAGAATTAGCGGGGGGACTCGTTACGAGCGGTACTTC. Protein: CASRISGGTRYERYF. Filled out from reference TRBV7-2 and TRBJ2-7, the complete variable domain reads GAGVSQSPSNKVTEKGKDVELRCDPISGHTALYWYRQSLGQGLEFLIYFQGNSAPDKSGLPSDRFSAERTGGSVSTLTIQRTQQEDSAVYLCASRISGGTRYERYFGPGTRLTVT.

This chain links TRBV4-1 with TRBJ2-3; D call uncertain. Trimming cost V 1 base and J 4 bases, with 9 bases left between them. The CDR3 runs to 14 residues. Germline-derived CDR1 and CDR2 are MGHRA and YSYEKL. The CDR3, as DNA: TGCGCCAGCAGCCAAGTCCCCAGCGCAGATACGCAGTATTTT. It codes for CASSQVPSADTQYF.

This clone has just a few counts. The V and J genes are TRBV5-5 and TRBJ1-2, with 8 nucleotides matching TRBD1. The junction had 4 bases not matched to a gene; V was cut back by 1 base and J by 2 bases. This CDR3 region has 15 residues. Germline CDR1 is SGHKS and CDR2 is YYEKEE (reference sequence). The CDR3 DNA reads TGTGCCAGCAGCTTGAGGGCAGGGGGCAACTATGGCTACACCTTC. This codes for CASSLRAGGNYGYTF. Full variable domain (rest looked up from reference TRBV5-5 and TRBJ1-2): DAGVTQSPTHLIKTRGQQVTLRCSPISGHKSVSWYQQVLGQGPQFIFQYYEKEERGRGNFPDRFSARQFPNYSSELNVNALLLGDSALYLCASSLRAGGNYGYTFGSGTRLTVV.

This chain links TRBV15 with TRBJ2-5, with D possibly matching TRBD1 (6 bases). The V end lost 6 bases, the J end lost 1 base, and 9 bases lay between the germline ends. The CDR3 runs to 13 residues. CDR1 is LNHNV and CDR2 is YYDKDF in the germline V gene (reference sequence). In nucleotides, the CDR3 is TGTGCCACCAGTACGACAGGCCAAGAGACCCAGTACTTC. Protein sequence: CATSTTGQETQYF.